This TCR beta chain comes out of a study of T-cell memory formation after mild COVID-19. Overall study context: Among the donors, TCR clusters were largely specific to each donor.

V lost 3 bases to trimming and J lost 1 base; unmatched junction nucleotides: 3. The CDR3 sequence is 14 residues long. Per the germline V gene, CDR1 is SEHNR and CDR2 is FQNEAQ (reference sequence). This clonotype has a handful of counts. After 5'RACE with constant-segment primers, TCR alpha and TCR beta cDNA libraries carrying sample barcodes and UMIs were obtained. MiXCR, run by TCRdb on the 5' RACE reads, gives a single entry per CDR3 protein. The sample lists approximately 400,000 distinct CDR3 sequences, 20% to 25% occurring once. The V and J genes are TRBV7-9 and TRBJ2-7, with 7 bases lining up with TRBD1. The source is an adult woman who had mild COVID-19 (a few samples of this study predate the infection). Cell type and time point are not known. Material: PBMCs or a T cell subset sorted from them (not recorded which). The CDR3 loop is CASSFSDRSYEQYF. Written as DNA, the CDR3 is TGTGCCAGCAGCTTCTCGGACAGGTCCTACGAGCAGTACTTC.